Detailed here is one TCR beta chain. The target antigen is unknown. V was shortened by 4 bases and J by 7 bases, with 13 bases between the two germline ends. This CDR3 has 12 residues. Per germline, CDR1 SQVTM and CDR2 ANQGSEA. Random hexamers were used to reverse transcribe an amount of about 0.45 to 1 ug RNA. TCR beta CDR3 was amplified by immunoSEQ covering 54 Vbeta and 13 Jbeta. Using its own MiXCR run on the immunoSEQ multiplex PCR reads, TCRdb lists one record per CDR3 protein. The table shows around 150,000 distinct CDR3 sequences, with 95% occurring only once. Negative magnetic isolation gave CD8+ and CD4+ cells; FACS enriched CD8+ TEMRA. The record originates from a study of CD8 T cells in Susac syndrome. The study's findings and limits: Clonal expansion involving Susac CD8+ cells peaked in TEMRA cells and active patients. More than 15 Susac-specific public clones were found in total CD8+ repertoires and 5 or 6 in CD8+ TEMRA repertoires.

What was sequenced was CD8+ T cells from PBMCs. The chain combines TRBV29-1 with TRBJ1-1, with D maybe TRBD1 (5 bases). This TCR derives from a human donor with Susac syndrome. The CDR3 DNA is TGCAGCGTTGTGAAGGGGAGGGGTGAAGCTTTCTTT. Its translation: CSVVKGRGEAFF. The full variable domain, in which reference TRBV29-1 and TRBJ1-1 provide the parts outside the CDR3, is SAVISQKPSRDICQRGTSLTIQCQVDSQVTMMFWYRQQPGQSLTLIATANQGSEATYESGFVIDKFPISRPNLTFSTLTVSNMSPEDSSIYLCSVVKGRGEAFFGQGTRLTVV.